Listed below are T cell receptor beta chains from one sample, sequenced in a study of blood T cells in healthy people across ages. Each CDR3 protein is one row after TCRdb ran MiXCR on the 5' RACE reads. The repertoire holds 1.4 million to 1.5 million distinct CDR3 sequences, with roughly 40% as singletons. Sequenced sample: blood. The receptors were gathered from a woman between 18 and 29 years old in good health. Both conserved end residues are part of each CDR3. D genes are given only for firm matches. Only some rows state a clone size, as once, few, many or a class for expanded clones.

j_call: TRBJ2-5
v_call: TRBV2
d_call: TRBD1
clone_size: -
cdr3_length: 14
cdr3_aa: CASRNRGLSETQYF
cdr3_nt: TGTGCCAGCAGGAACAGGGGGCTGAGTGAGACCCAGTACTTC

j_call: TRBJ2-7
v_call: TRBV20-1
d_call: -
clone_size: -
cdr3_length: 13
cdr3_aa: CSARLESSYEQYF
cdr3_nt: TGCAGTGCTAGACTAGAAAGCTCCTACGAGCAGTACTTC

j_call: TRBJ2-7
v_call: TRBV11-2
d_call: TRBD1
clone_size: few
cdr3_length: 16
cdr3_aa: CASSYSTGVSSYEQYF
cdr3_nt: TGTGCCAGCAGCTACTCGACAGGGGTCTCTTCCTACGAGCAGTACTTC

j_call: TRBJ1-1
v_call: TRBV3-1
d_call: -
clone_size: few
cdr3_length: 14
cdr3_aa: CASRRGIPNTEAFF
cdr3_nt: TGTGCCAGCAGGCGGGGAATTCCGAACACTGAAGCTTTCTTT

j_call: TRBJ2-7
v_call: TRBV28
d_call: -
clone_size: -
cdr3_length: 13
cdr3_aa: CASSLTPLPTQYF
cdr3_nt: TGTGCCAGCAGTTTAACCCCCCTCCCAACCCAGTACTTC

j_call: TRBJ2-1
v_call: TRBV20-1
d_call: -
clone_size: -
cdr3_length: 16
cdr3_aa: CSALGVGSSERAEQFF
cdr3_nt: TGCAGTGCTCTAGGGGTAGGGAGCAGCGAGAGGGCTGAGCAGTTCTTC

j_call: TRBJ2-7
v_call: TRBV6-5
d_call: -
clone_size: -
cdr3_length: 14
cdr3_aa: CASSHPDSQDEQYF
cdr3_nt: TGTGCCAGCAGCCACCCCGATAGCCAGGACGAGCAGTACTTC

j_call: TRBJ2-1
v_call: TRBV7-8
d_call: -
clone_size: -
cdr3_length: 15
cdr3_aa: CASNPAGLGQDEQFF
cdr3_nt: TGTGCCAGCAACCCTGCAGGGTTGGGGCAGGATGAGCAGTTTTTC

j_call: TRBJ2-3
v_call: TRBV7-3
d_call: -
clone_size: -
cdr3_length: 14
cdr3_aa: CASSLQGPSDTQYF
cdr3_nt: TGTGCCAGCAGCTTGCAGGGGCCCTCCGATACGCAGTATTTT

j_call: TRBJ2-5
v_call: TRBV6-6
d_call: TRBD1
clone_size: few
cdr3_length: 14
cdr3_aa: CASSPSDRDKTQYF
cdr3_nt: TGTGCCAGCAGCCCATCAGACAGGGATAAGACCCAGTACTTC

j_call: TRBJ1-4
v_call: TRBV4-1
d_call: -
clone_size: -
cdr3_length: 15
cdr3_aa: CASSHLGETNEKLFF
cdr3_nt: TGCGCCAGCAGCCACCTAGGGGAGACTAATGAAAAACTGTTTTTT

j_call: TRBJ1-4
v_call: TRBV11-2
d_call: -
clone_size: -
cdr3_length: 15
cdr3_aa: CASSRSGVTGEKLFF
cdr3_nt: TGTGCCAGCAGCCGAAGCGGGGTGACGGGTGAAAAACTGTTTTTT

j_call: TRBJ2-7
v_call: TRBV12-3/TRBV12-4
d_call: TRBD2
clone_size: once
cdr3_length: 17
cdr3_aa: CASSALLAEAAYNEQYF
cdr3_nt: TGTGCCAGCAGTGCTCTTCTAGCGGAGGCCGCCTACAATGAGCAGTACTTC

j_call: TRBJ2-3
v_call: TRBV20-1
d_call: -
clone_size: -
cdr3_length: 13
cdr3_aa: CSARGFVTDTQYF
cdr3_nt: TGCAGTGCTCGGGGATTCGTCACAGATACGCAGTATTTT

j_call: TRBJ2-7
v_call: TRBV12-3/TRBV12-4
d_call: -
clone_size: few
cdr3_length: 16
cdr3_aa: CASSLVGGRNSYEQYF
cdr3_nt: TGTGCCAGCAGTTTAGTGGGTGGCAGGAACTCCTACGAGCAGTACTTC

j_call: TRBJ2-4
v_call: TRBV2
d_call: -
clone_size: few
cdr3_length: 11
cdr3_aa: CARGGENIQYF
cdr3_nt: TGTGCCAGAGGGGGGGAAAACATTCAGTACTTC